The T cell receptor (beta chain) under discussion was sequenced for a study of radiotherapy plus CTLA-4 blockade in lung cancer. Assay used: immunoSEQ multiplex PCR; TCRdb lists only in-frame clones, some missing. This table has about 59,000 clones, roughly 76% appearing once. This clone was counted only a few times. The CDR3 contains 16 residues. CDR1 is SGHTA and CDR2 is FQGNSA in the germline V gene. Trimming removed 1 base from V and 3 bases from J, with 13 bases in between. Material: peripheral blood, obtained from a patient treated with radiotherapy plus ipilimumab. This chain connects TRBV7-2 to TRBJ2-1; D unclear. The TCR originated in a human donor with non-small cell lung cancer whose response to radiotherapy plus ipilimumab could not be evaluated. The CDR3 region is CASSLGPDSLYNEQFF. In DNA, the CDR3 is TGTGCCAGCAGCTTAGGGCCTGACTCGCTCTACAATGAGCAGTTCTTC.